The 16 T cell receptor beta chains reported below all come from one sample, sequenced in a study of shared clonotypes between healthy human individuals. The table came from immunoSEQ multiplex PCR; TCRdb's copy has only in-frame clones and leaves some out. This sample has roughly 2.5 million clones; roughly 92% occur once, and the top ten carry around 0.15%. Sequenced: naive CD4+ T cells sorted from blood. Noted subset: CD45RA+ positively selected. The receptors originated from a man aged 18 to 29 in good health.

The chain employs TRBV11-3 and TRBJ2-5; TRBD1 agrees at 7 bases. CDR3 length: 17 amino acids. From germline, CDR1 is SGHNT and CDR2 YENEEA. The V gene end was trimmed by 1 base and the J gene end by 4 bases; junction bases not matched to a gene: 12. This CDR3 reads CASSLGVNRGVPETQYF. In DNA, the CDR3 is TGTGCCAGCAGCTTAGGGGTAAACAGGGGAGTTCCAGAGACCCAGTACTTC. The variable domain in full, with the rest retrieved from reference TRBV11-3 and TRBJ2-5, is EAGVVQSPRYKIIEKKQPVAFWCNPISGHNTLYWYLQNLGQGPELLIRYENEEAVDDSQLPKDRFSAERLKGVDSTLKIQPAELGDSAVYLCASSLGVNRGVPETQYFGPGTRLLVL.

J is TRBJ2-1 and V is TRBV15, with D unclear. From germline, CDR1 is LNHNV and CDR2 YYDKDF (reference sequence). CDR3 size: 12 residues. Trimming removed 0 bases from V and 9 bases from J, with 6 bases in between. The CDR3: CATSREFGEQFF. CDR3 in DNA: TGTGCCACCAGCAGAGAATTCGGTGAGCAGTTCTTC.

This chain uses TRBV5-4 with TRBJ2-3; perhaps TRBD2 as D (6 bases). The V end lost 3 bases, the J end lost 2 bases, and 13 bases lay between the germline ends. The germline gives CDR1 SGHNT, CDR2 YYREEE (reference sequence). The length of the CDR3 is 15 residues. Written as DNA, the CDR3 is TGTGCCAGCAGCTGGAGGGGCGGAGCCACAGATACGCAGTATTTT. Translation: CASSWRGGATDTQYF.

V gene TRBV27 combines with J gene TRBJ1-5, with D perhaps TRBD1 (5 bases). The germline gives CDR1 MNHEY, CDR2 SMNVEV (reference sequence). V was pared by 7 bases and J by 2 bases, with 18 bases between. This CDR3 contains 16 residues. The CDR3 here is CASTASGGNGNQPQHF. In DNA form, the CDR3 reads TGTGCCAGCACCGCGAGCGGGGGGAACGGCAATCAGCCCCAGCATTTT.

This clone was seen just once. The chain is built from TRBV7-6 and TRBJ2-2; D gene uncertain. Trimming took 3 bases from V and 6 from J, leaving 14 bases between them. In germline, CDR1 is SGHVS, CDR2 FNYEAQ. CDR3 size: 15 residues. The CDR3 DNA sequence: TGTGCCAGCAGCTTCAACTGGGTCCTCCCCGGGGAGCTGTTTTTT. Translated: CASSFNWVLPGELFF. The complete variable domain, with remaining parts taken from reference TRBV7-6 and TRBJ2-2, reads GAGVSQSPRYKVTKRGQDVALRCDPISGHVSLYWYRQALGQGPEFLTYFNYEAQQDKSGLPNDRFSAERPEGSISTLTIQRTEQRDSAMYRCASSFNWVLPGELFFGEGSRLTVL.

The chain recombines TRBV5-1 with TRBJ1-4; D is uncertain. Germline V gene data show CDR1 as SGHRS and CDR2 as YFSETQ. The CDR3 is 12 amino acids. V lost 4 bases and J 7 bases, leaving 8 bases between the germline ends. Written as DNA, the CDR3 is TGCGCCAGCAGCGAGACAAGTGAAAAACTGTTTTTT. Its protein product is CASSETSEKLFF.

The chain links TRBV29-1 to TRBJ2-3; 7 bases are shared with TRBD2. V gave up 3 bases and J gave up 4 bases; unmatched junction bases: 4. The CDR3 covers 13 residues. Germline-derived CDR1 and CDR2 are SQVTM and ANQGSEA. CDR3 in DNA: TGCAGCGTTGAGGGACTACAGGCAGATACGCAGTATTTT. It codes for CSVEGLQADTQYF.

This clone has only one observation. The rearrangement links TRBV13 to TRBJ2-7, with 9 bases fitting TRBD1. Per the germline V gene, CDR1 is PRHDT and CDR2 is FYEKMQ (reference sequence). This CDR3 region has 15 residues. V shed 5 bases and J 5 bases; nucleotides not matched to a gene: 10. CDR3 sequence reads: CASSRTGTGFDEQYF. CDR3 in DNA: TGTGCCAGCAGCCGTACGGGGACAGGGTTCGACGAGCAGTACTTC. Filled out from reference TRBV13 and TRBJ2-7, the complete variable domain reads AAGVIQSPRHLIKEKRETATLKCYPIPRHDTVYWYQQGPGQDPQFLISFYEKMQSDKGSIPDRFSAQQFSDYHSELNMSSLELGDSALYFCASSRTGTGFDEQYFGPGTRLTVT.

Turning to this clone: Other DNA sequences in this specimen translate into the identical CDR3. This chain connects TRBV4-3 to TRBJ1-5, with D maybe TRBD1 (5 bases). This CDR3 region has 13 residues. Trimming cost V 0 bases and J 6 bases, with 6 bases left between them. From germline, CDR1 is LGHNA and CDR2 YSLEER. CDR3 loop: CASSQERGQPQHF. The CDR3 bases are TGCGCCAGCAGCCAAGAAAGGGGTCAGCCCCAGCATTTT.

The V gene is TRBV5-1, the J gene TRBJ2-3; weak D call: TRBD2 (6 bases). V was pared by 4 bases and J by 6 bases, with 18 bases between. Germline V lookup: CDR1 SGHRS, CDR2 YFSETQ. The CDR3 is 15 residues long. CDR3: CASSRTGGVEDTQYF. For the CDR3, the DNA is TGCGCCAGCAGCCGAACCGGAGGGGTCGAGGATACGCAGTATTTT. The full variable domain, in which reference TRBV5-1 and TRBJ2-3 provide the parts outside the CDR3, is KAGVTQTPRYLIKTRGQQVTLSCSPISGHRSVSWYQQTPGQGLQFLFEYFSETQRNKGNFPGRFSGRQFSNSRSEMNVSTLELGDSALYLCASSRTGGVEDTQYFGPGTRLTVL.

The gene calls are TRBV19 and TRBJ2-1; D is perhaps TRBD2 (6 bases). V lost 8 bases and J lost 12, with 29 bases in between. Germline CDR1 reads LNHDA; CDR2 reads SQIVND (reference sequence). CDR3 length: 16 amino acids. The CDR3 coding sequence is TGTGCCAGTGCCCTTGATCGGGAGTCATATACAATGAGGCAGTTCTTC. Translating it yields CASALDRESYTMRQFF.

The chain combines TRBV7-9 with TRBJ1-2, with 7 bases lining up with TRBD1. CDR1 and CDR2 (germline): SEHNR, FQNEAQ (reference sequence). The CDR3 extends over 15 amino acids. Unmatched junction bases numbered 10, after V lost 5 bases and J lost 4 bases. CDR3 in DNA: TGTGCCAGCAGCCGCGCGGCAGGGGGGATCTATGGCTACACCTTC. It translates to CASSRAAGGIYGYTF.

The CDR3 DNA is TGTGCCAGCAGCTCCCGTAGGACAGGGGGCTTAGCCGGGGAGCTGTTTTTT. It is translated as CASSSRRTGGLAGELFF. The chain links TRBV11-2 to TRBJ2-2, with 11 bases that match TRBD1. Looked up from germline, CDR1 is SGHAT and CDR2 is FQNNGV. This CDR3 is built from 17 residues. The J segment lost 6 bases and the V segment lost 4 bases, leaving 10 bases of the junction unmatched.

The chain combines TRBV2 with TRBJ2-1, with a possible D match to TRBD1 (5 bases). In germline, CDR1 is SNHLY, CDR2 FYNNEI. The V gene lost 8 bases and the J gene lost 2 bases, with 10 bases spanning the gap. The CDR3 runs to 13 residues. In DNA, the CDR3 is TGTGCCAGCCTCAGGGCTGCCTACAATGAGCAGTTCTTC. Amino acids: CASLRAAYNEQFF.

A note on this clone: In the same sample, other DNA sequences code for this CDR3. The V and J genes are TRBV6-5 and TRBJ1-2; D possibly corresponds to TRBD1 (6 bases). The CDR3 sequence is 12 residues long. V lost 6 bases and J lost 4, with 9 bases in between. Germline-derived CDR1 and CDR2 are MNHEY and SVGAGI. This CDR3 is CASSSTGYGYTF. CDR3 DNA sequence: TGTGCCAGCAGCTCGACAGGCTATGGCTACACCTTC.

V gene TRBV5-1 combines with J gene TRBJ1-2; D call uncertain. The V end was cut by 3 bases, the J end by 1 base, with 10 bases between. The CDR3 sequence is 14 residues long. From germline, CDR1 is SGHRS and CDR2 YFSETQ. CDR3 bases: TGCGCCAGCAGCTCCACCGGGTTTAACTATGGCTACACCTTC. Its translation is CASSSTGFNYGYTF. Looking up the rest from reference TRBV5-1 and TRBJ1-2 gives the full variable domain: KAGVTQTPRYLIKTRGQQVTLSCSPISGHRSVSWYQQTPGQGLQFLFEYFSETQRNKGNFPGRFSGRQFSNSRSEMNVSTLELGDSALYLCASSSTGFNYGYTFGSGTRLTVV.